The 17 T cell receptor beta chains presented below share a single source sample, sequenced in a study of T cells in Graves' hyperthyroidism and ophthalmopathy (dated by TCRdb to the late 2010s). The library was prepared using multiplex PCR. The instrument given in TCRdb is Illumina HiSeq 2000. Amplification of TCR beta CDR3 regions was carried out from RNA transcripts. A first-round RT-PCR of the TCR CDR3 used the HTBI primer set with the Qiagen OneStep RT-PCR kit. In TCRdb, the public reads were trimmed at Q25 with fastp and aligned with MiXCR, with productive beta chains retained. Rows are unified per CDR3 protein, each entry keeping the most common DNA and genes. Counted in this sample were roughly 510,000 distinct CDR3 sequences; 46% of them appeared once. The ten largest clones take up approximately 44% of the sample. Input material: peripheral blood or thyroid tissue (not recorded which). The receptors come from an adult woman with Graves' disease, either hyperthyroidism or ophthalmopathy (not recorded which).

The V and J genes are TRBV25-1 and TRBJ2-2, with TRBD2 matching over 9 bases. The CDR3 runs to 15 residues. CDR1 MGHDK and CDR2 SYGVNS come from the germline V gene. V trimming: 6 bases; J trimming: 0 bases; junction bases outside the gene matches: 2. The CDR3 region is CASRLAGTNTGELFF. CDR3 DNA: TGTGCCAGCAGACTAGCGGGTACGAACACCGGGGAGCTGTTTTTT.

The chain couples TRBV15 to TRBJ1-2, with TRBD1 matching 9 bases. The trim removed 3 bases at V and 6 bases at J, leaving 11 bases unmatched. Germline V gene sequence: CDR1 LNHNV, CDR2 YYDKDF (reference sequence). The CDR3 runs to 16 residues. DNA for the CDR3: TGTGCCACCAGCAGGGACTCTACCGACAGGGGGGATGGCTACACCTTC. Protein product: CATSRDSTDRGDGYTF.

V gene TRBV7-3 combines with J gene TRBJ2-2; weak D call: TRBD1 (6 bases). The ends were cut back, 7 bases at V and 3 bases at J, with 12 bases in the middle. The CDR3 is 14 residues long. CDR1 is SGHTA, CDR2 FQGTGA, per germline. The CDR3 region is CASNMGHHTGELFF. The CDR3 DNA reads TGTGCCAGCAACATGGGACACCACACCGGGGAGCTGTTTTTT.

The genes are TRBV9 and TRBJ1-4; no definite D call. CDR1 SGDLS and CDR2 YYNGEE come from the germline V gene. Between the trimmed V and J ends, which lost 4 bases and 10 bases, there was a span of 11 bases. This CDR3 spans 12 amino acids. CDR3 DNA sequence: TGTGCCAGCAGCCCCGGGGTAGGAAAACTGTTTTTT. As protein: CASSPGVGKLFF.

The chain carries TRBV11-1 and TRBJ2-7; 7 bases match TRBD1. Germline lookup yields CDR1 SGHAT and CDR2 FQDESV (reference sequence). CDR3 length: 15 residues. Losses at the gene ends were 5 bases for V and 1 base for J; bases not matched to a gene: 8. CDR3 coding DNA: TGTGCCAGCAGCCTGACCCGGGACAGATCCTACGAGCAGTACTTC. Translating it yields CASSLTRDRSYEQYF.

The sample holds many counts of this clonotype. V and J are TRBV11-1 and TRBJ1-2; TRBD1 matches 7 bases. The CDR3 has 14 residues. The J segment lost 4 bases and the V segment lost 5 bases, leaving 7 bases of the junction unmatched. Germline CDR1 and CDR2: SGHAT and FQDESV (reference sequence). This chain's CDR3 is CASSATGWSYGYTF. DNA for the CDR3: TGTGCCAGCAGCGCGACAGGGTGGAGCTATGGCTACACCTTC. Supplemented by reference TRBV11-1 and TRBJ1-2, the full variable domain reads EAEVAQSPRYKITEKSQAVAFWCDPISGHATLYWYRQILGQGPELLVQFQDESVVDDSQLPKDRFSAERLKGVDSTLKIQPAELGDSAMYLCASSATGWSYGYTFGSGTRLTVV.

J is TRBJ1-2 and V is TRBV20-1, with D perhaps TRBD1 (6 bases). Trimming took off 0 bases at V and 7 bases at J, with 15 bases between the two ends. CDR1 is DFQATT and CDR2 is SNEGSKA in the germline V gene (reference sequence). The CDR3 is 14 residues long. The CDR3 bases are TGCAGTGCTAGAGACCCGACAGGATGGGGTGGCTACACCTTC. Amino acid sequence: CSARDPTGWGGYTF.

V usage is TRBV7-3 and J usage is TRBJ2-6, with a tentative D call TRBD1 (6 bases). CDR1 SGHTA and CDR2 FQGTGA come from the germline V gene. The CDR3 is 16 amino acids. The V gene lost 5 bases and the J gene lost 2 bases, with 13 bases spanning the gap. Here the CDR3 DNA reads TGTGCCAGCAGCCGACAGGTGAACACTGGGGCCAACGTCCTGACTTTC. Translated, it gives CASSRQVNTGANVLTF.

This chain joins TRBV20-1 and TRBJ2-1, with D possibly matching TRBD2 (5 bases). V was shortened by 0 bases and J by 7 bases, with 10 bases between the two germline ends. The CDR3 extends over 13 amino acids. From germline, CDR1 is DFQATT and CDR2 SNEGSKA (reference sequence). The CDR3 sequence is CSARDPRRNEQFF. The DNA for the CDR3 is TGCAGTGCTAGAGATCCGAGGAGGAATGAGCAGTTCTTC.

The V and J genes are TRBV24-1 and TRBJ1-2, with D possibly being TRBD1 (6 bases). V lost 5 bases, J lost 8 bases, and 14 bases lay in between. Germline assignment: CDR1 KGHDR and CDR2 SFDVKD. The CDR3 has 13 amino acids. This chain's CDR3 is CATSGGGHNGYTF. The CDR3 nucleotides are TGTGCCACCAGTGGCGGGGGGCATAACGGCTACACCTTC.

Ten or more counts support this clonotype. V and J are TRBV6-5 and TRBJ1-5; a weak D match, TRBD1 (5 bases). The CDR3 contains 17 residues. V was clipped by 8 bases and J by 4 bases, with 24 bases between them. The V gene's germline CDR1 is MNHEY and CDR2 SVGAGI. The CDR3 nucleotides are TGTGCCAGCCGTCCCCGGCCTGGGGGGATTACGAATCAGCCCCAGCATTTT. Protein sequence: CASRPRPGGITNQPQHF.

This clonotype was counted a few times. The rearrangement links TRBV27 to TRBJ1-1; D unclear. Trimming took 6 bases from V and 6 from J, leaving 14 bases between them. The germline V gene encodes CDR1 MNHEY and CDR2 SMNVEV (reference sequence). The CDR3 contains 13 residues. CDR3 sequence reads: CASSYNSGSEAFF. The CDR3 DNA reads TGTGCCAGCAGCTACAATTCGGGCTCTGAAGCTTTCTTT.

This chain uses TRBV25-1 with TRBJ1-3; D gene unclear. CDR1 and CDR2 (germline): MGHDK, SYGVNS. V lost 6 bases and J lost 2, with 20 bases in between. The CDR3 spans 17 residues. Written as DNA, the CDR3 is TGTGCCAGCAGACCAAAGGGAGGGCGTACACCTGGAAACACCATATATTTT. Amino acids: CASRPKGGRTPGNTIYF.

The J gene is TRBJ1-2, the V gene TRBV2, with D perhaps matching TRBD1 (6 bases). The CDR3 length is 14 residues. In germline, CDR1 is SNHLY, CDR2 FYNNEI. The germline V and J ends were trimmed by 6 bases and 1 base, with 12 bases remaining between them. In nucleotides, the CDR3 is TGTGCCAGCAGGACCGGACAGATTAACTATGGCTACACCTTC. This codes for CASRTGQINYGYTF.

The rearrangement links TRBV7-9 to TRBJ1-6; 9 bases fit TRBD1. V dropped 5 bases and J dropped 5; count of bases not matched to a gene: 7. The CDR3 spans 16 residues. Germline CDR1 and CDR2: SEHNR and FQNEAQ (reference sequence). CDR3 bases: TGTGCCAGCAGCGATCACAGGGGGCGGAATAATTCACCCCTCCACTTT. Translation: CASSDHRGRNNSPLHF.

The chain employs TRBV10-3 and TRBJ1-2; 7 bases are shared with TRBD1. Germline trimming cut 5 bases from V and 7 bases from J; bases unmatched to any gene: 10. This CDR3 contains 14 residues. Germline V CDR1 and CDR2: ENHRY, SYGVKD. CDR3 bases: TGTGCCATCAGTCCAAACAGGGGAGGTGGTGGCTACACCTTC. This codes for CAISPNRGGGGYTF.

This clonotype was counted between two and nine times. The chain carries TRBV10-3 and TRBJ2-7; 11 positions match TRBD2. The CDR3 sequence is 15 residues long. The junction had 5 bases not matched to a gene; V was cut back by 6 bases and J by 1 base. The germline V gene encodes CDR1 ENHRY and CDR2 SYGVKD. CDR3 sequence: CAIRPGLAVSYEQYF. The CDR3 region has the DNA TGTGCCATCAGGCCGGGACTAGCGGTATCCTACGAGCAGTACTTC.